This TCR beta chain comes out of a study of blood T cells in healthy people across ages. Germline assignment: CDR1 MNHEY and CDR2 SVGAGI. CDR3 length: 12 residues. The ends were cut back, 4 bases at V and 8 bases at J, with 11 bases in the middle. Combining a sample-barcoded 5' primer with a J-beta primer mix, a second PCR ran for about 7 to 12 cycles. TCRdb recomputed calls from the 5' RACE reads with MiXCR, one row per CDR3 protein. The repertoire includes about 930,000 distinct CDR3 sequences, around 29% of them detected once, and about a tenth sits in the top ten. The same sample was also used in a study of T cells of mothers and their children.

The source is a woman between 40 and 55 years old in good health. V usage is TRBV6-5 and J usage is TRBJ1-2, with D possibly being TRBD1 (5 bases). Material for sequencing was blood. Here the CDR3 reads CASSFRAGGYTF. Here the CDR3 DNA reads TGTGCCAGCAGTTTCAGGGCGGGAGGCTACACCTTC.